The 2 T cell receptor beta chains reported below all come from one sample, sequenced in a study of regulatory T cells in long-lasting Graves disease. Sample time point: newly diagnosed GD, antithyroid drugs for less than 3 months. Preparation of the TCR library used RNA extracted from PBMCs. The authors built TCR beta libraries using iRepertoire HTBI primers and Arm-PCR of CDR3 regions. TCRdb itself ran the multiplex PCR reads through MiXCR, one entry per CDR3 protein. The table has some 250,000 distinct CDR3 sequences, around 21% seen once; the top ten hold roughly 14%. The starting material was peripheral blood mononuclear cells (PBMCs), obtained at new diagnosis, from a patient treated with antithyroid drugs. The source is a female donor with Graves disease.

There are many counts of this clonotype. The rearrangement uses TRBV6-2 or TRBV6-3 and TRBJ2-3; 9 bases are shared with TRBD2. Germline lookup yields CDR1 MNHEY and CDR2 SVGEGT. CDR3 length: 14 residues. Unmatched junction bases numbered 4, after V lost 5 bases and J lost 4 bases. The CDR3 DNA reads as TGTGCCAGCAGTGGCCTAGCGGGGCCAGATACGCAGTATTTT. Amino acids: CASSGLAGPDTQYF.

This clonotype was observed a handful of times. J is TRBJ1-1 and V is TRBV6-1; 7 bases are shared with TRBD1. Trimming took 6 bases from V and 1 from J; bases not matched to a gene: 5. CDR1 MNHNS and CDR2 SASEGT come from the germline V gene. The CDR3 extends over 14 amino acids. Here the CDR3 DNA reads TGTGCCAGCAGACCGACAGGGAAGAACACTGAAGCTTTCTTT. This gives the protein CASRPTGKNTEAFF.